This T cell receptor beta chain was retrieved from a study of T-cell reconstitution after alpha-beta-depleted transplantation in children. Unique molecular identifiers were incorporated during preparation of the TCRbeta library. Using its own MiXCR run on the PCR reads, TCRdb lists one record per CDR3 protein. The sample holds about 200,000 distinct CDR3 sequences, approximately 6.9% seen once. In germline, CDR1 is LNHNV, CDR2 YYDKDF (reference sequence). CDR3 length equals 16 residues. With 0 bases clipped from V and 7 bases from J, the junction kept 8 bases outside the gene matches. Points from the study as a whole: Some patients showed high day-60 TCRbeta diversity, which derived from surviving recipient T cells and thymic progenitors. There were reportedly several hundred expanded graft clones from which alpha-beta T cells came about two months after transplant. Most T-cell counts and diversity one year after the transplant came from T cells that were newly produced.

This clonotype was counted many times. What it binds is unknown. The TCR comes from a boy aged 2 to 10 with acute lymphoblastic leukemia, due to receive a stem cell transplant. The V gene is TRBV15, the J gene TRBJ2-1; 8 bases are shared with TRBD1. This sample comprised PBMCs, obtained before TCRalphabeta/CD19-depleted stem cell transplant. CDR3 DNA sequence: TGTGCCACCAGCAGAGATCCGGGACAGGTCTGGAATGAGCAGTTCTTC. Its protein product is CATSRDPGQVWNEQFF.